The text below deals with one T cell receptor beta chain. The antigen remains undetermined. This sample stems from a study of shared clonotypes between healthy human individuals. General study points: The low donor count limited represented genetic and exposure-history diversity. Incompleteness in sorted-subset sequencing, despite large depth, was shown by rarefaction. Shared clonotypes: 4.5% to 5% naive CD4, around 3.5% naive CD8, roughly 2.4% memory CD4, 0.4% memory CD8.

Germline V lookup: CDR1 SGHTA, CDR2 FQGNSA. CDR3 size: 14 residues. Between the trimmed V and J ends, which lost 4 bases and 1 base, there was a span of 10 bases. The table came from immunoSEQ multiplex PCR; TCRdb's copy has only in-frame clones and leaves some out. In the table there are 1 million to 1.3 million clones, more than 75% of which are singletons. The chain has TRBV7-2 and TRBJ1-1; no reliable D call. Sequencing was performed on memory CD4+ T cells from PBMCs. Sample subset: CD45RA-negative fraction. The sequence was collected from a man aged 18 to 29 in good health. Some clones in this sample may be carry-over from other donors' samples. The CDR3, as DNA: TGTGCCAGCAGCTCCAGAGTAGAGAACACTGAAGCTTTCTTT. It codes for CASSSRVENTEAFF.